These 18 T cell receptor beta chains originate from one sample sequenced in a study of blood T cell repertoires in COVID-19. Sequencing used immunoSEQ multiplex PCR; TCRdb keeps in-frame clones, though not all of them. The table includes some 230,000 clones, roughly 83% detected once. The specimen was peripheral blood. The receptors derive from a woman aged 45-60 years with acute or convalescent COVID-19.

The chain uses TRBV27 and TRBJ2-2; D remains unclear. Per the germline V gene, CDR1 is MNHEY and CDR2 is SMNVEV (reference sequence). The CDR3 runs to 13 residues. The V end lost 11 bases, the J end lost 3 bases, and 13 bases lay between the germline ends. The CDR3 is CACLRPDTGELFF. CDR3 in DNA: TGTGCCTGCCTGAGGCCGGACACCGGGGAGCTGTTTTTT.

The chain recombines TRBV6-2 or TRBV6-3 with TRBJ2-5, with D hard to call. Germline values: CDR1 MNHEY, CDR2 SVGEGT. Trimming took 2 bases from V and 3 from J, leaving 4 bases between them. This CDR3 spans 12 amino acids. The CDR3 loop reads CASSYLKETQYF. The CDR3 nucleotides read TGTGCCAGCAGTTACCTTAAAGAGACCCAGTACTTC.

The chain recombines TRBV7-3 with TRBJ1-2, with D hard to call. V gave up 2 bases and J gave up 6 bases, with 13 bases separating them. The CDR3 is 14 residues long. The germline V gene has CDR1 SGHTA and CDR2 FQGTGA. CDR3 nucleotides: TGTGCCAGCAGCTTATCCCCGGGGTCCAATGGCTACACCTTC. The encoded protein is CASSLSPGSNGYTF. Full variable domain (outside the CDR3, taken from reference TRBV7-3 and TRBJ1-2): GAGVSQTPSNKVTEKGKYVELRCDPISGHTALYWYRQSLGQGPEFLIYFQGTGAADDSGLPNDRFFAVRPEGSVSTLKIQRTERGDSAVYLCASSLSPGSNGYTFGSGTRLTVV.

This sequence joins TRBV4-1 and TRBJ2-5; TRBD2 aligns across 10 bases. The CDR3 is made up of 13 amino acids. The V gene's germline CDR1 is MGHRA and CDR2 YSYEKL. V lost 4 bases, J lost 7 bases, and 3 bases stayed unmatched. CDR3 sequence: CASSPLAGATQYF. The DNA for the CDR3 is TGCGCCAGCAGCCCTCTAGCGGGAGCGACCCAGTACTTC.

The chain couples TRBV6-5 to TRBJ2-1; no clear D gene. The V gene lost 7 bases and the J gene lost 0 bases, with 7 bases spanning the gap. Germline lookup yields CDR1 MNHEY and CDR2 SVGAGI. CDR3 length: 13 amino acids. The DNA of the CDR3 is TGTGCCAGCATGAGGAGCTCCTACAATGAGCAGTTCTTC. It is translated as CASMRSSYNEQFF.

The chain carries TRBV11-1 and TRBJ2-1; D is perhaps TRBD2 (5 bases). This CDR3 has 12 residues. Germline V gene data show CDR1 as SGHAT and CDR2 as FQDESV (reference sequence). Trimming pared 4 bases from V and 15 bases from J, leaving 16 bases between. The CDR3 region has the DNA TGTGCCAGCAGCTACCCCGGGGTATCAGCGTTCTTC. Its protein product is CASSYPGVSAFF.

This chain links TRBV5-1 with TRBJ1-2, with TRBD1 as a possible D gene (6 bases). V dropped 2 bases and J dropped 3 bases, with 11 bases sitting between them. The CDR3 is made up of 14 amino acids. Germline-derived CDR1 and CDR2 are SGHRS and YFSETQ. The CDR3 DNA reads TGCGCCAGCAGCTTAGGCAGGGGAGACTATGGCTACACCTTC. It yields the protein CASSLGRGDYGYTF.

The genes are TRBV27 and TRBJ1-2; possibly TRBD1 for D (5 bases). The germline gives CDR1 MNHEY, CDR2 SMNVEV (reference sequence). Trimming stripped 0 bases from V and 4 bases from J, with 18 bases between. CDR3 length: 17 residues. The CDR3 sequence is CASSLSSEQGLIYGYTF. The CDR3 DNA reads TGTGCCAGCAGTTTATCGTCAGAGCAGGGATTAATCTATGGCTACACCTTC.

This clone has more than one count but fewer than ten. This chain connects TRBV4-1 to TRBJ1-1; D is perhaps TRBD1 (5 bases). Trimming stripped 6 bases from V and 2 bases from J, with 13 bases between. The CDR3 covers 14 residues. Germline V CDR1 and CDR2: MGHRA, YSYEKL. The chain's CDR3 is CASRLGDLNTEAFF. The CDR3 DNA follows: TGCGCCAGCAGGCTAGGGGATCTAAACACTGAAGCTTTCTTT.

The CDR3 coding sequence is TGTGCCAGCAGCTTAGCGCACTTCATGAACACTGAAGCTTTCTTT. It translates to CASSLAHFMNTEAFF. The chain is built from TRBV7-2 and TRBJ1-1, with D unresolved. Trimming pared 0 bases from V and 0 bases from J, leaving 8 bases between. Germline V gene lookup returns CDR1 SGHTA and CDR2 FQGNSA. CDR3 size: 15 residues.

The CDR3, as DNA: TGTGCCAGTAGTATGGGCAGAAATCAGCCCCAGCATTTT. Translated: CASSMGRNQPQHF. V and J are TRBV19 and TRBJ1-5; D gene ambiguous. Germline V lookup: CDR1 LNHDA, CDR2 SQIVND (reference sequence). V lost 3 bases and J 4 bases, leaving 7 bases between the germline ends. CDR3 length: 13 residues.

This chain's CDR3 is CASSYPELGSEQYF. The CDR3 coding sequence is TGTGCCAGCAGTTACCCCGAACTAGGATCCGAGCAGTACTTC. The rearrangement links TRBV6-6 to TRBJ2-7, with TRBD2 as a possible D gene (5 bases). From germline, CDR1 is MNHNY and CDR2 SVGAGI (reference sequence). The V and J ends lost 2 bases and 6 bases respectively, with 14 bases between them. This CDR3 spans 14 amino acids.

This clone was seen only a few times. The V call is TRBV6-6, the J call TRBJ2-5; possibly TRBD2 for D (6 bases). Per the germline V gene, CDR1 is MNHNY and CDR2 is SVGAGI (reference sequence). The V end was cut by 0 bases, the J end by 4 bases, with 9 bases between. This CDR3 spans 14 amino acids. Written as DNA, the CDR3 is TGTGCCAGCAGTTACTCGGAGGAGGGAGAGACCCAGTACTTC. It encodes CASSYSEEGETQYF.

The genes are TRBV6-5 and TRBJ2-7; TRBD2 might be the D (6 bases). The CDR3 has 13 amino acids. Germline V gives CDR1 MNHEY, CDR2 SVGAGI. Trimming removed 10 bases at V and 7 bases at J, with 20 bases between. DNA for the CDR3: TGTGCCACCTCTAAGGCGGGAACAAAGGAGCAGTACTTC. Translating gives CATSKAGTKEQYF.

This rearrangement joins TRBV14 to TRBJ2-7; 9 nucleotides align to TRBD1. The CDR3 has 14 amino acids. After removal of 4 bases from V and 7 bases from J, the junction contained 8 bases not matched to a gene. CDR1 and CDR2 from the germline V gene are SGHDN and FVKESK. The CDR3 coding sequence is TGTGCCAGCAGCCCGAGGACAGGGGCGGGAGAGCAGTACTTC. Protein: CASSPRTGAGEQYF.

This clone occurred a few times. The chain uses TRBV6-6 and TRBJ1-1; TRBD1 matches at 9 bases. The V and J ends lost 2 bases and 3 bases, in that order; junction bases with no gene match: 7. The CDR3 extends over 16 amino acids. CDR1 is MNHNY, CDR2 SVGAGI, per germline (reference sequence). Written as DNA, the CDR3 is TGTGCCAGCAGTTACGGGGACAGGGCGGCTTACACTGAAGCTTTCTTT. Protein: CASSYGDRAAYTEAFF.

The chain uses TRBV9 and TRBJ2-6, with D unclear. V dropped 3 bases and J dropped 9 bases, with 13 bases sitting between them. Germline V gene lookup returns CDR1 SGDLS and CDR2 YYNGEE. The CDR3 is made up of 14 amino acids. This chain's CDR3 is CASSGTVTGNVLTF. DNA of the CDR3: TGTGCCAGCAGCGGCACGGTGACGGGCAACGTCCTGACTTTC.

In nucleotides, the CDR3 is TGTGCCAGCAGCTCGGAGGGAAACACCATATATTTT. This gives the protein CASSSEGNTIYF. The V and J genes are TRBV6-5 and TRBJ1-3, with no clear D. Trimming took 6 bases from V and 4 from J, leaving 7 bases between them. Germline lookup yields CDR1 MNHEY and CDR2 SVGAGI. The CDR3 sequence is 12 residues long.